Below are 31 T cell receptor beta chains sequenced from a single sample in a study of cytomegalovirus exposure and HLA in healthy donors. A multiplex PCR was run with 60 Vbeta primers and 13 Jbeta primers. Here immunoSEQ multiplex PCR was the method, and the copy in TCRdb shows in-frame clones only, minus some. This repertoire shows about 130,000 clones, approximately 70% found once; its top ten account for around 2.5%. The sequenced material came from PBMCs. These receptor sequences come from a woman aged 55-70 years in good health and CMV-seropositive.

The chain joins TRBV7-6 to TRBJ2-7, with 15 bases fitting TRBD2. The trim removed 6 bases at V and 0 bases at J, leaving 3 bases unmatched. Per the germline V gene, CDR1 is SGHVS and CDR2 is FNYEAQ. The CDR3 is 16 residues long. The DNA of the CDR3 is TGTGCCAGCAGTCGGACTAGCGGGGGGGCCTCCTACGAGCAGTACTTC. Translated: CASSRTSGGASYEQYF.

The rearrangement links TRBV6-5 to TRBJ1-4; maybe TRBD1 (5 bases). The ends were cut back, 0 bases at V and 0 bases at J, with 8 bases in the middle. Germline loops: CDR1 MNHEY, CDR2 SVGAGI. CDR3 length equals 16 residues. The DNA for the CDR3 is TGTGCCAGCAGTTACTCACAGGTCCCAACTAATGAAAAACTGTTTTTT. It specifies CASSYSQVPTNEKLFF.

The V and J genes are TRBV19 and TRBJ1-1; 9 bases line up with TRBD1. Germline lookup yields CDR1 LNHDA and CDR2 SQIVND (reference sequence). CDR3 length: 15 amino acids. The J segment lost 0 bases and the V segment lost 6 bases, leaving 5 bases of the junction unmatched. This CDR3 reads CASRGQGIVNTEAFF. CDR3 DNA: TGTGCCAGTAGGGGACAGGGTATAGTGAACACTGAAGCTTTCTTT.

The chain carries TRBV6-5 and TRBJ1-1, with 10 bases identical to TRBD1. Germline CDR1 reads MNHEY; CDR2 reads SVGAGI. V lost 2 bases to trimming and J lost 3 bases; unmatched junction nucleotides: 6. The CDR3 is 16 amino acids. The CDR3 loop is CASSYPRDRGDTEAFF. The CDR3 coding sequence is TGTGCCAGCAGTTACCCGCGGGACAGGGGAGACACTGAAGCTTTCTTT.

The chain joins TRBV7-3 to TRBJ2-7; 12 bases map to TRBD2. With V trimmed by 6 bases and J by 2 bases, 2 bases remained unmatched. Per germline, CDR1 SGHTA and CDR2 FQGTGA. The CDR3 is made up of 14 amino acids. This CDR3 is CASSRTSGAYEQYF. The CDR3 DNA sequence: TGTGCCAGCAGTCGGACTAGCGGGGCCTACGAGCAGTACTTC.

The chain carries TRBV12-5 and TRBJ1-1; 7 bases agree with TRBD1. J was trimmed by 4 bases and V by 4 bases; bases with no gene match: 12. The germline CDR1 and CDR2 sequences are LGHNT and FRNRAP. The CDR3 loop spans 16 amino acids. CDR3 amino acids: CASGSVLDRAGTEAFF. The DNA for the CDR3 is TGTGCTAGTGGTTCCGTACTAGACAGGGCAGGCACTGAAGCTTTCTTT.

Comment on this clone: Other DNA sequences from this sample encode an identical CDR3 as well. The chain employs TRBV5-1 and TRBJ1-5, with no clear D. The CDR3 is made up of 14 amino acids. The V end was cut by 0 bases, the J end by 0 bases, with 4 bases between. The germline V gene encodes CDR1 SGHRS and CDR2 YFSETQ. The CDR3 is CASSLGGSNQPQHF. In DNA, the CDR3 is TGCGCCAGCAGCTTGGGAGGTAGCAATCAGCCCCAGCATTTT.

The rearrangement joins TRBV9 to TRBJ2-1; TRBD1 aligns across 8 bases. This CDR3 contains 17 residues. The V gene's germline CDR1 is SGDLS and CDR2 YYNGEE. With V trimmed by 3 bases and J by 0 bases, 8 bases remained unmatched. The CDR3 nucleotides are TGTGCCAGCAGCGCCCAGACAGGGGCTACCTCCTACAATGAGCAGTTCTTC. Translation: CASSAQTGATSYNEQFF.

The chain's CDR3 is CASSARTSGNSGELFF. The CDR3 DNA follows: TGTGCCAGCAGCGCTAGGACTAGCGGAAATTCCGGGGAGCTGTTTTTT. This rearrangement joins TRBV9 to TRBJ2-2; 10 positions match TRBD2. The CDR3 is 16 residues long. Germline CDR1 SGDLS, CDR2 YYNGEE. After removal of 3 bases from V and 6 bases from J, the junction contained 8 bases not matched to a gene. Full variable domain (outside the CDR3, taken from reference TRBV9 and TRBJ2-2): DSGVTQTPKHLITATGQRVTLRCSPRSGDLSVYWYQQSLDQGLQFLIQYYNGEERAKGNILERFSAQQFPDLHSELNLSSLELGDSALYFCASSARTSGNSGELFFGEGSRLTVL.

This chain uses TRBV7-9 with TRBJ2-7; 8 positions match TRBD1. The V segment lost 4 bases and the J segment 0 bases; nucleotides outside the gene matches: 8. This CDR3 contains 16 residues. Germline CDR1 and CDR2: SEHNR and FQNEAQ (reference sequence). CDR3: CASSWIGQGVSYEQYF. The CDR3, as DNA: TGTGCCAGCAGCTGGATAGGACAGGGAGTCTCCTACGAGCAGTACTTC.

V gene TRBV5-1 combines with J gene TRBJ1-4; no reliable D call. Germline loops: CDR1 SGHRS, CDR2 YFSETQ. The CDR3 covers 15 residues. V shed 0 bases and J shed 5 bases, with 11 bases lying between them. The CDR3 region is CASSLGLQANEKLFF. CDR3 sequence (DNA): TGCGCCAGCAGCTTGGGACTCCAAGCCAATGAAAAACTGTTTTTT. The complete variable domain, with remaining parts taken from reference TRBV5-1 and TRBJ1-4, reads KAGVTQTPRYLIKTRGQQVTLSCSPISGHRSVSWYQQTPGQGLQFLFEYFSETQRNKGNFPGRFSGRQFSNSRSEMNVSTLELGDSALYLCASSLGLQANEKLFFGSGTQLSVL.

The chain employs TRBV2 and TRBJ1-5; TRBD1 is a possible D gene (5 bases). This CDR3 has 16 residues. Germline V lookup: CDR1 SNHLY, CDR2 FYNNEI. Trimming left V 6 bases short and J 0 bases short, with 15 bases between. Here the CDR3 reads CASSGGRPYSNQPQHF. The CDR3 nucleotides read TGTGCCAGCAGCGGGGGGAGGCCCTATAGCAATCAGCCCCAGCATTTT.

The chain combines TRBV7-9 with TRBJ2-2; TRBD1 matches at 10 bases. Germline V gene lookup returns CDR1 SEHNR and CDR2 FQNEAQ (reference sequence). The V segment lost 10 bases and the J segment 5 bases; nucleotides outside the gene matches: 13. This CDR3 is built from 16 residues. For the CDR3, the DNA is TGTGCCACCACATCGACAAGGACAGGGGGGACCGGGGAGCTGTTTTTT. This gives the protein CATTSTRTGGTGELFF.

This chain connects TRBV9 to TRBJ2-7; TRBD1 might be the D (6 bases). Trimming took off 7 bases at V and 0 bases at J, with 17 bases between the two ends. Germline CDR1 is SGDLS and CDR2 is YYNGEE. The CDR3 covers 15 residues. The DNA for the CDR3 is TGTGCCAGCGGTGCCGGGACAAGTTACTCCTACGAGCAGTACTTC. Protein sequence: CASGAGTSYSYEQYF.

The gene calls are TRBV25-1 and TRBJ2-1; TRBD1 agrees at 8 bases. The V and J ends lost 3 bases and 4 bases, in that order; junction bases with no gene match: 5. There are 15 residues in the CDR3. CDR1 is MGHDK and CDR2 is SYGVNS in the germline V gene. The CDR3 coding sequence is TGTGCCAGCAGTGATACGGGACAGGTGTACAATGAGCAGTTCTTC. Encoded protein: CASSDTGQVYNEQFF.

The CDR3 spells CASSLVAGVNTEAFF. Here the CDR3 DNA reads TGTGCCAGCAGCTTAGTTGCGGGGGTGAACACTGAAGCTTTCTTT. The rearrangement uses TRBV7-2 and TRBJ1-1; D might be TRBD1 (5 bases). Germline-derived CDR1 and CDR2 are SGHTA and FQGNSA. With 1 base removed from V and 0 bases from J, the gap between germline ends came to 9 bases. This CDR3 is built from 15 residues.

The chain employs TRBV18 and TRBJ1-1; D not certain. Looked up from germline, CDR1 is KGHSH and CDR2 is LQKENI. This CDR3 has 15 amino acids. The V end lost 6 bases, the J end lost 0 bases, and 14 bases lay between the germline ends. The CDR3 loop is CASSLYRGMNTEAFF. CDR3 in DNA: TGTGCCAGCTCCCTGTACCGGGGTATGAACACTGAAGCTTTCTTT.

The V gene is TRBV5-5, the J gene TRBJ2-3, with 12 bases identical to TRBD2. The germline V gene encodes CDR1 SGHKS and CDR2 YYEKEE (reference sequence). The CDR3 runs 16 residues. With V trimmed by 4 bases and J by 6 bases, 9 bases remained unmatched. This chain's CDR3 is CASSRTGGTSGDTQYF. CDR3 nucleotides: TGTGCCAGCAGCCGGACGGGCGGGACTAGCGGGGATACGCAGTATTTT.

This clone has just one count. This chain joins TRBV6-6 and TRBJ2-1, with TRBD1 matching 8 bases. J gave up 5 bases and V 5 bases, and 8 bases lay outside the gene matches. This CDR3 is 15 amino acids long. CDR1 MNHNY and CDR2 SVGAGI come from the germline V gene (reference sequence). CDR3 sequence (DNA): TGTGCCAGCAGTCCGCAGGGGGCGATGGACAATGAGCAGTTCTTC. Translation: CASSPQGAMDNEQFF.

The CDR3 DNA sequence: TGTGCCAGCCGCGATAATCAGCCCCAGCATTTT. It encodes CASRDNQPQHF. This chain joins TRBV2 and TRBJ1-5, with D uncertain. V was cut by 8 bases and J by 4 bases, with 6 bases left in between. The CDR3 is 11 amino acids. Germline CDR1 reads SNHLY; CDR2 reads FYNNEI.

The CDR3 DNA is TGTGCCAGTAGTATAGAGAGGAATCAGCCCCAGCATTTT. Translating gives CASSIERNQPQHF. The rearrangement joins TRBV19 to TRBJ1-5, with D uncertain. The CDR3 runs 13 residues. Germline loops: CDR1 LNHDA, CDR2 SQIVND (reference sequence). V gave up 0 bases and J gave up 4 bases, with 4 bases separating them.

Remarks on this clone: Other DNA sequences in the same sample also yield this CDR3. The chain has TRBV5-1 and TRBJ1-1, with D possibly TRBD1 on 5 matching bases. The CDR3 has 15 amino acids. V lost 0 bases to trimming and J lost 2 bases, with 11 bases between them. Germline V gives CDR1 SGHRS, CDR2 YFSETQ. The CDR3 region is CASSLVGGGNTEAFF. CDR3 nucleotides: TGCGCCAGCAGCTTGGTTGGGGGGGGAAACACTGAAGCTTTCTTT.

V is TRBV6-5 and J is TRBJ2-2; D is ambiguous. Germline V gene sequence: CDR1 MNHEY, CDR2 SVGAGI. The CDR3 totals 15 residues. Trimming cost V 4 bases and J 8 bases, with 17 bases left between them. Here the CDR3 reads CASSLLAPPIGELFF. CDR3 DNA: TGTGCCAGCAGTTTACTCGCTCCACCAATTGGGGAGCTGTTTTTT.

The J gene is TRBJ2-4, the V gene TRBV11-1, with D possibly matching TRBD2 (5 bases). The CDR3 length is 13 residues. V was pared by 3 bases and J by 10 bases, with 13 bases between. The V gene's germline CDR1 is SGHAT and CDR2 FQDESV (reference sequence). The CDR3 region is CASSLRTGGIQYF. The DNA for the CDR3 is TGTGCCAGCAGCTTGAGGACGGGCGGGATTCAGTACTTC.

V is TRBV7-2 and J is TRBJ1-1; D not resolved. The CDR3 totals 13 residues. In germline, CDR1 is SGHTA, CDR2 FQGNSA. V gave up 4 bases and J gave up 1 base, with 7 bases separating them. The DNA of the CDR3 is TGTGCCAGCAGCTCGGAGGGGAACACTGAAGCTTTCTTT. Translating gives CASSSEGNTEAFF.

The DNA of the CDR3 is TGCAGCGTTCAGTTTGGCGGGGAGCTGTTTTTT. Residues: CSVQFGGELFF. The chain links TRBV29-1 to TRBJ2-2; D is undetermined. Per the germline V gene, CDR1 is SQVTM and CDR2 is ANQGSEA. V lost 5 bases, J lost 7 bases, and 8 bases lay in between. The CDR3 length is 11 residues.

This rearrangement joins TRBV5-1 to TRBJ2-7, with TRBD2 identical over 8 bases. The CDR3 has 14 residues. Germline values: CDR1 SGHRS, CDR2 YFSETQ. V trimming: 5 bases; J trimming: 2 bases; junction bases outside the gene matches: 6. CDR3 DNA: TGCGCCAGCAGGACCCGGGGGGGGCCCTACGAGCAGTACTTC. It specifies CASRTRGGPYEQYF.

The chain recombines TRBV6-5 with TRBJ1-2; TRBD1 matches 8 bases. The germline V gene has CDR1 MNHEY and CDR2 SVGAGI. This CDR3 spans 16 amino acids. The V and J ends lost 0 bases and 5 bases, in that order; junction bases with no gene match: 8. The CDR3 DNA is TGTGCCAGCAGTTACTCTGCCGCACAGGGGGGGTATGGCTACACCTTC. It specifies CASSYSAAQGGYGYTF.

This clone has more than one count but fewer than ten. The CDR3: CSVAGQGTTEAFF. The CDR3 nucleotides read TGCAGCGTCGCCGGACAGGGGACCACTGAAGCTTTCTTT. The chain is built from TRBV29-1 and TRBJ1-1; 9 bases map to TRBD1. The CDR3 runs 13 residues. With 6 bases clipped from V and 4 bases from J, the junction kept 6 bases outside the gene matches. Germline V gene data show CDR1 as SQVTM and CDR2 as ANQGSEA.

This clone was detected only a few times. The J gene is TRBJ2-7, the V gene TRBV9, with 12 bases aligning to TRBD1. The CDR3 extends over 17 amino acids. The trim removed 4 bases at V and 3 bases at J, leaving 11 bases unmatched. Per germline, CDR1 SGDLS and CDR2 YYNGEE. The CDR3 protein is CASSTPGTGGEVYEQYF. The DNA for the CDR3 is TGTGCCAGCAGCACACCCGGGACAGGGGGCGAGGTCTACGAGCAGTACTTC.

This clone was seen a single time. The chain uses TRBV4-1 and TRBJ2-7; tentative D call: TRBD1 (5 bases). CDR1 is MGHRA and CDR2 is YSYEKL in the germline V gene. The CDR3 sequence is 19 residues long. Between the trimmed V and J ends, which lost 3 bases and 0 bases, there was a span of 24 bases. CDR3 residues: CASSHPQAPGAASSYEQYF. The CDR3 nucleotides are TGCGCCAGCAGCCACCCCCAGGCTCCTGGGGCAGCTAGCTCCTACGAGCAGTACTTC.